The 18 T cell receptor beta chains in this list originate from one sample, sequenced in a study of T cell responses to AZD1222 COVID-19 vaccine. The method was immunoSEQ multiplex PCR; TCRdb's version includes in-frame clones alone and lacks a portion of them. The sample records 95,000 to 150,000 clones, around 90% being singletons. Sequenced material: peripheral blood, taken on day 0 of AZD1222 vaccination. The receptor set was obtained from an adult in good health.

The chain is built from TRBV7-2 and TRBJ2-1, with 7 bases identical to TRBD2. The CDR3 spans 13 residues. Germline-derived CDR1 and CDR2 are SGHTA and FQGNSA. The ends lost 5 bases at V and 13 bases at J; junction bases unmatched: 11. Here the CDR3 DNA reads TGTGCCAGCAGCCCGCAGCCGGGGGGAGATCAGTTCTTC. Encoded protein: CASSPQPGGDQFF.

The genes are TRBV28 and TRBJ1-4; no reliable D call. Trimming took 5 bases from V and 0 from J, leaving 10 bases between them. This CDR3 spans 15 amino acids. The germline V gene encodes CDR1 MDHEN and CDR2 SYDVKM. Here the CDR3 reads CASSLDSATNEKLFF. The CDR3 nucleotides read TGTGCCAGCAGTCTGGATTCGGCAACTAATGAAAAACTGTTTTTT.

The CDR3 protein is CASSIGRENSPLHF. The CDR3 DNA reads TGTGCCAGCAGCATTGGACGGGAAAATTCACCCCTCCACTTT. The chain couples TRBV6-5 to TRBJ1-6; D unresolved. Germline CDR1 is MNHEY and CDR2 is SVGAGI. There are 14 residues in the CDR3. The germline V and J ends were trimmed by 6 bases and 7 bases, with 13 bases remaining between them.

The chain links TRBV6-6 to TRBJ1-1; TRBD1 is a possible D gene (5 bases). V lost 5 bases and J 6 bases, leaving 13 bases between the germline ends. The length of the CDR3 is 13 residues. Germline loops: CDR1 MNHNY, CDR2 SVGAGI (reference sequence). In DNA, the CDR3 is TGTGCCAGCAGTACCCGGACACCTCCTGAAGCTTTCTTT. This sequence encodes CASSTRTPPEAFF.

The chain employs TRBV7-3 and TRBJ1-1; 7 nucleotides line up with TRBD1. Per the germline V gene, CDR1 is SGHTA and CDR2 is FQGTGA. Trimming at V came to 5 bases and at J to 9 bases, leaving 12 bases not matched to a gene. The CDR3 totals 14 residues. The CDR3 region is CASSLAQGGEKAFF. The CDR3 region has the DNA TGTGCCAGCAGCCTAGCCCAAGGGGGCGAGAAAGCTTTCTTT.

This chain links TRBV11-2 with TRBJ1-1; D may be TRBD1 (6 bases). Trimming stripped 0 bases from V and 5 bases from J, with 10 bases between. Germline values: CDR1 SGHAT, CDR2 FQNNGV. The CDR3 is 14 amino acids. The CDR3 region has the DNA TGTGCCAGCAGCTTAGATCCAGGGGCGACTGAAGCTTTCTTT. Translating gives CASSLDPGATEAFF.

The chain uses TRBV6-1 and TRBJ1-5, with D tentatively TRBD1 (5 bases). CDR3 size: 15 residues. CDR1 is MNHNS and CDR2 is SASEGT in the germline V gene. Trimming removed 0 bases from V and 6 bases from J, with 12 bases in between. The DNA for the CDR3 is TGTGCCAGCAGTGAAGCGTGGGCAGGGAGTCAGCCCCAGCATTTT. Its protein is CASSEAWAGSQPQHF.

The rearrangement links TRBV9 to TRBJ1-3, with 8 nucleotides matching TRBD1. Germline CDR1 SGDLS, CDR2 YYNGEE. V was clipped by 2 bases and J by 3 bases; unmatched bases: 1. The CDR3 sequence is 14 residues long. Here the CDR3 reads CASSVDRDGNTIYF. CDR3 sequence (DNA): TGTGCCAGCAGCGTGGACAGGGATGGAAACACCATATATTTT.

This clone is a singleton in its sample. The J gene is TRBJ2-5, the V gene TRBV28; weak D call: TRBD2 (6 bases). The CDR3 runs to 15 residues. The germline V and J ends were trimmed by 3 bases and 5 bases, with 16 bases remaining between them. CDR1 is MDHEN and CDR2 is SYDVKM in the germline V gene. The CDR3 DNA follows: TGTGCCAGCAGTTTGATAGGGGTTGGAGGGGAGACCCAGTACTTC. Translated: CASSLIGVGGETQYF.

The J gene is TRBJ1-5, the V gene TRBV24-1; D is unclear. Germline lookup yields CDR1 KGHDR and CDR2 SFDVKD. This CDR3 region has 12 residues. Trimming took off 1 base at V and 7 bases at J, with 4 bases between the two ends. CDR3 residues: CATSDFGQPQHF. In DNA, the CDR3 is TGTGCCACCAGTGATTTCGGGCAGCCCCAGCATTTT.

This rearrangement joins TRBV19 to TRBJ1-2, with TRBD1 as a possible D gene (6 bases). CDR1 is LNHDA, CDR2 SQIVND, per germline (reference sequence). The CDR3 contains 14 residues. V was shortened by 6 bases and J by 1 base, with 12 bases between the two germline ends. CDR3 region: CASRDYRDNYGYTF. The CDR3 DNA reads as TGTGCCAGTAGGGATTACAGGGATAACTATGGCTACACCTTC. Full variable domain (rest looked up from reference TRBV19 and TRBJ1-2): DGGITQSPKYLFRKEGQNVTLSCEQNLNHDAMYWYRQDPGQGLRLIYYSQIVNDFQKGDIAEGYSVSREKKESFPLTVTSAQKNPTAFYLCASRDYRDNYGYTFGSGTRLTVV.

The chain has TRBV28 and TRBJ2-5; D assignment may be TRBD1 or TRBD2 (5 bases each). With 1 base removed from V and 5 bases from J, the gap between germline ends came to 11 bases. CDR1 MDHEN and CDR2 SYDVKM come from the germline V gene. This CDR3 spans 14 amino acids. CDR3 nucleotides: TGTGCCAGCAGTTTATACCAGGGACGGGAGACCCAGTACTTC. This codes for CASSLYQGRETQYF.

V gene TRBV2 combines with J gene TRBJ1-5; 8 bases agree with TRBD1. The CDR3 length is 15 residues. Germline lookup yields CDR1 SNHLY and CDR2 FYNNEI. Unmatched junction bases numbered 6, after V lost 1 base and J lost 7 bases. CDR3 in amino acids: CASSEVSGGWQPQHF. In DNA form, the CDR3 reads TGTGCCAGCAGTGAAGTTTCAGGGGGCTGGCAGCCCCAGCATTTT.

The chain has TRBV15 and TRBJ1-6; maybe TRBD1 (5 bases). The CDR3 is 14 amino acids. Germline V gives CDR1 LNHNV, CDR2 YYDKDF (reference sequence). V dropped 1 base and J dropped 10 bases, with 11 bases sitting between them. CDR3 residues: CATSRGGARSPLHF. In nucleotides, the CDR3 is TGTGCCACCAGCAGAGGCGGGGCTCGGTCACCCCTCCACTTT.

The rearrangement links TRBV6-6 to TRBJ1-2; tentatively, D is TRBD1 (5 bases). V was shortened by 7 bases and J by 7 bases, with 22 bases between the two germline ends. The CDR3 runs to 15 residues. Per the germline V gene, CDR1 is MNHNY and CDR2 is SVGAGI (reference sequence). This CDR3 is CASTPLRGGRAGYTF. The CDR3 nucleotides are TGTGCCAGCACGCCCCTTCGGGGGGGACGAGCTGGCTACACCTTC.

This chain links TRBV2 with TRBJ1-5, with D possibly TRBD1 on 6 matching bases. Germline loops: CDR1 SNHLY, CDR2 FYNNEI. With 0 bases removed from V and 7 bases from J, the gap between germline ends came to 16 bases. This CDR3 contains 16 residues. The CDR3 protein is CASSEALWGAGQPQHF. CDR3 coding DNA: TGTGCCAGCAGTGAAGCGCTTTGGGGGGCCGGGCAGCCCCAGCATTTT.

The chain employs TRBV19 and TRBJ2-2, with 11 positions matching TRBD2. The germline V gene has CDR1 LNHDA and CDR2 SQIVND (reference sequence). The CDR3 covers 17 residues. The V gene end was trimmed by 0 bases and the J gene end by 4 bases; junction bases not matched to a gene: 4. In DNA form, the CDR3 reads TGTGCCAGTAGTATAGATAAACTAGCGGGAGCCACCGGGGAGCTGTTTTTT. Residues: CASSIDKLAGATGELFF.

The chain employs TRBV5-5 and TRBJ1-6, with D perhaps TRBD1 (5 bases). Germline lookup yields CDR1 SGHKS and CDR2 YYEKEE (reference sequence). The CDR3 covers 13 residues. The V and J ends lost 5 bases and 11 bases respectively, with 14 bases between them. Here the CDR3 reads CASRVRVGAPLHF. The CDR3 DNA reads TGTGCCAGCAGGGTGAGGGTGGGGGCACCCCTCCACTTT.